This T cell receptor (beta chain) was observed in a study of post-analysis software for immune sequencing data. On the study more broadly: As for disease course, relapsing-remitting, secondary progressive and progressive-relapsing multiple sclerosis were all included. Study-wide results and caveats: Pronounced co-clustering by F measure was evident among identically batched samples. Controls significantly exceeded multiple sclerosis patients in normalized Chao1 diversity. Included in a set of about 5 TRBV segments more frequent in patients than controls were TRBV5-6, TRBV5-1 and TRBV20-1.

Concerning this clonotype: Its antigen is not identified.

Germline V CDR1 and CDR2: SGHDT, YYEEEE. The CDR3 is 15 amino acids. Trimming removed 4 bases at V and 7 bases at J, with 15 bases between. Every TCR beta cDNA library bore unique molecular identifiers. One entry per CDR3 protein, called by TCRdb with MiXCR from the PCR reads. The sample has some 700,000 distinct CDR3 sequences; roughly three fifths are singletons. The V call is TRBV5-6, the J call TRBJ1-6, with a weak D call TRBD1 (5 bases). What was sequenced was blood. The receptor was derived from a girl aged 2 to 10 with multiple sclerosis. The CDR3 nucleotides are TGTGCCAGCAGCACGGTCGGGGGGATAAATTCACCCCTCCACTTT. This translates into CASSTVGGINSPLHF. Full variable domain (rest looked up from reference TRBV5-6 and TRBJ1-6): DAGVTQSPTHLIKTRGQQVTLRCSPKSGHDTVSWYQQALGQGPQFIFQYYEEEERQRGNFPDRFSGHQFPNYSSELNVNALLLGDSALYLCASSTVGGINSPLHFGNGTRLTVT.